The sequence of this TCR beta chain was determined in a study of early T cells in non-severe SARS-CoV-2 infection (dated by TCRdb to the early 2020s). General notes on the study: TCR sequencing used bulk RNA from unsorted whole blood, so alpha and beta chains could not be paired. Overall study outcomes, separate from this receptor: VDJdb matching was skewed toward anti-spike CD8 responses and likely underestimated virus-specific expansions, missing private and CD4 specificities.

Spanning cysteine to phenylalanine, the CDR3 consists of 16 amino acids. Only CDR3 DNA is held: 48 bases, read in frame from base 1. The trim is 3 bases for V and 4 bases for J, with a gap of 15 bases between the germline ends. The germline V gene sets CDR1 to MGHDK and CDR2 to SYGVNS. This was a case-control study nested in a cohort of healthcare workers in London, UK, who had nasopharyngeal swab PCR tests and blood samples taken every week. Healthcare workers were enrolled in the week of the UK lockdown, from 23 to 31 March 2020, and were followed every week for up to roughly 15 weeks. The library was produced with 5' RACE. Sequenced on a NextSeq 500. Unique molecular identifiers were attached to individual cDNA molecules in the TCR library protocol so that sequencing error and PCR bias could be corrected. Both TCR alpha and beta chains were sequenced, and tight co-correlation was observed between alpha and beta sequence abundances in each sample. In the authors' own workflow: Decombinator V4 was used to annotate the V gene, J gene and CDR3 of the TCR sequences. Expanded TCRs were defined as changing significantly between any two time points under a Poisson model with p below 0.0001. TCR abundances were normalised to the total number of TCRs sequenced per sample and were expressed as counts per million. MAIT TCRs were defined by TRAV1-2 paired with TRAJ12, TRAJ20 or TRAJ33, and iNKT TCRs by TRAV10 paired with TRAJ18. VDJdb, accessed 1 November 2021, was searched for CMV, EBV and SARS-CoV-2 annotated TCRs, with TCRs annotated for multiple antigens excluded. The raw public reads went through TCRdb reprocessing: fastp at Q25, MiXCR clone calling, in-frame beta chains kept. Every distinct CDR3 protein forms one entry, paired with its most common genes and DNA. The V and J calls reflect TCRdb's pipeline rather than the authors' work. A total of roughly 35,000 distinct CDR3 sequences appear in this sample, 5.5% to 7% of them only once. The ten largest account for approximately 4.1% of the sample.

This clonotype has just a few counts. The antigen this receptor binds is unknown. No base-level quality is on record; no much larger clone is a single base apart. This clonotype was sampled from an adult who was a healthcare worker with PCR-confirmed SARS-CoV-2 infection or an uninfected control (not recorded which). The sequence is built from TRBV25-1 and TRBJ2-2; the D segment cannot be called with confidence. Sequenced input: whole blood. The base sequence is TGTGCCAGCAGTGACCCTCGGCAAGCAATCACCGGGGAGCTGTTTTTT. The resulting protein is CASSDPRQAITGELFF. This CDR3, with the reference TRBV25-1 and TRBJ2-2 proteins standing in past its ends, gives the full variable domain EADIYQTPRYLVIGTGKKITLECSQTMGHDKMYWYQQDPGMELHLIHYSYGVNSTEKGDLSSESTVSRIRTEHFPLTLESARPSHTSQYLCASSDPRQAITGELFFGEGSRLTVL.